These T cell receptor beta chains were read from a single sample in a study of T cells in Graves' hyperthyroidism and ophthalmopathy. TCRdb reanalysed the multiplex PCR reads using MiXCR and keeps one entry per CDR3 protein. This sample has 700,000 to 950,000 distinct CDR3 sequences, with approximately 36% found just once. Sequencing was done on a sample of blood. Source of these receptors: a woman in her forties with Graves' hyperthyroidism. CDR3s include the opening cysteine and the closing phenylalanine or tryptophan. The order of the fields is J gene, D gene, clone size, V gene, CDR3 protein, CDR3 DNA. D genes are given only for firm matches. Only part of the rows carry a size: once, few, many, or a class if the clone is expanded.

j_gene: TRBJ2-3
d_gene: TRBD2
abundance: NA
v_gene: TRBV19
CDR3aa: CASRLAGATDTQYF
CDR3nt: TGTGCCAGTCGACTAGCGGGGGCCACAGATACGCAGTATTTT

j_gene: TRBJ1-1
d_gene: NA
abundance: NA
v_gene: TRBV6-1
CDR3aa: CASSPNPGGGTEAFF
CDR3nt: TGTGCCAGCAGCCCGAATCCCGGGGGCGGAACTGAAGCTTTCTTT

j_gene: TRBJ2-6
d_gene: NA
abundance: few
v_gene: TRBV7-6
CDR3aa: CASSTGGANVLTF
CDR3nt: TGTGCCAGCAGCACTGGTGGGGCCAACGTCCTGACTTTC

j_gene: TRBJ2-2
d_gene: NA
abundance: many
v_gene: TRBV20-1
CDR3aa: CSASGTPNELFF
CDR3nt: TGCAGTGCTAGTGGGACACCGAACGAGCTGTTTTTT

j_gene: TRBJ2-2
d_gene: TRBD1
abundance: few
v_gene: TRBV2
CDR3aa: CASSDWGDRGTGELFF
CDR3nt: TGTGCCAGCAGTGATTGGGGGGACAGGGGGACCGGGGAGCTGTTTTTT

j_gene: TRBJ2-5
d_gene: NA
abundance: NA
v_gene: TRBV7-7
CDR3aa: CASARGQGETQYF
CDR3nt: TGTGCTAGTGCCCGGGGGCAGGGGGAGACCCAGTACTTC

j_gene: TRBJ2-7
d_gene: NA
abundance: NA
v_gene: TRBV10-3
CDR3aa: CASSSPVGAALRYEQYF
CDR3nt: TGTGCCAGCAGTTCCCCGGTGGGGGCCGCCCTTCGCTACGAGCAGTACTTC

j_gene: TRBJ2-7
d_gene: NA
abundance: NA
v_gene: TRBV7-9
CDR3aa: CASSPNREGYNEQYF
CDR3nt: TGTGCCAGCAGCCCAAACAGGGAGGGTTACAATGAGCAGTACTTC

j_gene: TRBJ1-2
d_gene: NA
abundance: many
v_gene: TRBV20-1
CDR3aa: CSADTGNYGYTF
CDR3nt: TGCAGTGCTGATACAGGGAACTATGGCTACACCTTC

j_gene: TRBJ1-1
d_gene: NA
abundance: many
v_gene: TRBV19
CDR3aa: CASSRTDMNTEAFF
CDR3nt: TGTGCCAGTAGTCGGACGGACATGAACACTGAAGCTTTCTTT

j_gene: TRBJ1-3
d_gene: NA
abundance: NA
v_gene: TRBV6-5
CDR3aa: CAGSYSGRVSGNTIYF
CDR3nt: TGTGCCGGCAGTTACTCTGGCAGGGTCTCTGGAAACACCATATATTTT

j_gene: TRBJ1-5
d_gene: NA
abundance: NA
v_gene: TRBV12-3/TRBV12-4
CDR3aa: CASSYLILGGSNQPQHF
CDR3nt: TGTGCCAGCAGTTACCTTATCTTGGGGGGCAGCAATCAGCCCCAGCATTTT

j_gene: TRBJ2-7
d_gene: TRBD2
abundance: many
v_gene: TRBV2
CDR3aa: CASSERGREGEQYF
CDR3nt: TGTGCCAGCAGTGAAAGAGGACGGGAGGGCGAGCAGTACTTC

j_gene: TRBJ2-7
d_gene: NA
abundance: NA
v_gene: TRBV25-1
CDR3aa: CARGDGTKFSYEQYF
CDR3nt: TGTGCCAGAGGGGACGGGACCAAGTTCTCCTACGAGCAGTACTTC

j_gene: TRBJ2-7
d_gene: TRBD2
abundance: many
v_gene: TRBV7-2
CDR3aa: CASRLASGTYEQYF
CDR3nt: TGTGCCAGCAGGTTGGCTAGCGGAACCTACGAGCAGTACTTC

j_gene: TRBJ1-4
d_gene: NA
abundance: few
v_gene: TRBV4-2
CDR3aa: CASSPHAQNIGEKLFF
CDR3nt: TGTGCCAGCAGCCCCCACGCGCAGAATATCGGTGAAAAACTGTTTTTT

j_gene: TRBJ2-7
d_gene: TRBD2
abundance: many
v_gene: TRBV10-3
CDR3aa: CASSKSAGKDGEQYF
CDR3nt: TGTGCCTCCTCGAAGTCAGCGGGAAAGGATGGAGAGCAGTACTTC

j_gene: TRBJ2-2
d_gene: NA
abundance: NA
v_gene: TRBV7-2
CDR3aa: CASSPPGGLGTELFF
CDR3nt: TGTGCCAGCAGCCCCCCAGGGGGGTTGGGCACTGAACTGTTTTTT

j_gene: TRBJ1-1
d_gene: NA
abundance: NA
v_gene: TRBV3-1
CDR3aa: CASSTPTNTEAFF
CDR3nt: TGTGCCAGCAGCACCCCGACGAACACTGAAGCTTTCTTT

j_gene: TRBJ2-5
d_gene: TRBD2
abundance: NA
v_gene: TRBV20-1
CDR3aa: CSAPGTSEGETQYF
CDR3nt: TGCAGTGCTCCAGGGACTAGCGAGGGAGAGACCCAGTACTTC

j_gene: TRBJ1-5
d_gene: NA
abundance: NA
v_gene: TRBV6-1
CDR3aa: CASSEYGSRSNQPQHF
CDR3nt: TGTGCCAGCAGTGAATACGGGAGCAGGAGCAATCAGCCCCAGCATTTT

j_gene: TRBJ1-1
d_gene: NA
abundance: many
v_gene: TRBV19
CDR3aa: CASSILGSTEAFF
CDR3nt: TGTGCCAGTAGTATTCTGGGTTCGACTGAAGCTTTCTTT

j_gene: TRBJ2-7
d_gene: TRBD2
abundance: NA
v_gene: TRBV10-3
CDR3aa: CAISERTSGGTSYEQYF
CDR3nt: TGTGCCATCAGTGAACGGACTAGCGGGGGGACCTCCTACGAGCAGTACTTC

j_gene: TRBJ1-2
d_gene: NA
abundance: NA
v_gene: TRBV6-5
CDR3aa: CASNDFLPDGYTF
CDR3nt: TGTGCCAGCAATGACTTTTTGCCCGATGGCTACACCTTC

j_gene: TRBJ2-2
d_gene: TRBD2
abundance: NA
v_gene: TRBV3-1
CDR3aa: CASSHPVRTSGNFGELFF
CDR3nt: TGTGCCAGCAGCCATCCCGTACGGACTAGCGGGAATTTTGGGGAGCTGTTTTTT

j_gene: TRBJ1-1
d_gene: NA
abundance: NA
v_gene: TRBV6-2/TRBV6-3
CDR3aa: CASSRPTAQAFF
CDR3nt: TGTGCCAGCAGTCGGCCGACGGCCCAAGCTTTCTTT

j_gene: TRBJ1-1
d_gene: NA
abundance: NA
v_gene: TRBV10-1
CDR3aa: CASRPELGQKNTEAFF
CDR3nt: TGCGCCAGCAGACCCGAATTGGGGCAGAAGAACACTGAAGCTTTCTTT

j_gene: TRBJ2-6
d_gene: TRBD1
abundance: few
v_gene: TRBV6-6
CDR3aa: CASSSYGQVGANVLTF
CDR3nt: TGTGCCAGCAGTTCTTACGGACAGGTCGGGGCCAACGTCCTGACTTTC

j_gene: TRBJ1-5
d_gene: NA
abundance: NA
v_gene: TRBV12-3/TRBV12-4
CDR3aa: CASSPSQTYQPQHF
CDR3nt: TGTGCCAGCAGCCCGTCCCAAACTTATCAGCCCCAGCATTTT

j_gene: TRBJ1-1
d_gene: NA
abundance: many
v_gene: TRBV29-1
CDR3aa: CSVEITAFGTEAFF
CDR3nt: TGCAGCGTTGAGATTACGGCATTCGGAACTGAAGCTTTCTTT

j_gene: TRBJ1-4
d_gene: NA
abundance: many
v_gene: TRBV6-5
CDR3aa: CASSYSRRGAKLFF
CDR3nt: TGTGCCAGCAGTTACTCAAGACGGGGGGCAAAACTGTTTTTT

j_gene: TRBJ2-5
d_gene: NA
abundance: many
v_gene: TRBV7-9
CDR3aa: CASSLGREEETQYF
CDR3nt: TGTGCCAGCAGCTTAGGCCGAGAAGAAGAGACCCAGTACTTC

j_gene: TRBJ2-5
d_gene: TRBD2
abundance: NA
v_gene: TRBV20-1
CDR3aa: CSASPGLAGVGETQYF
CDR3nt: TGCAGTGCTTCTCCGGGACTAGCGGGAGTGGGGGAGACCCAGTACTTC

j_gene: TRBJ2-3
d_gene: TRBD2
abundance: once
v_gene: TRBV7-2
CDR3aa: CASSYRTSLGTDTQYF
CDR3nt: TGTGCCAGCAGCTATAGGACTAGTCTTGGCACAGATACGCAGTATTTT

j_gene: TRBJ2-2
d_gene: NA
abundance: NA
v_gene: TRBV24-1
CDR3aa: CATSVPGADGELFF
CDR3nt: TGTGCCACCAGTGTACCCGGGGCAGACGGGGAGCTGTTTTTT

j_gene: TRBJ1-2
d_gene: TRBD1
abundance: many
v_gene: TRBV7-9
CDR3aa: CASSRDSHYGYTF
CDR3nt: TGTGCCAGCAGCCGGGACAGCCATTATGGCTACACCTTC

j_gene: TRBJ1-5
d_gene: TRBD1
abundance: NA
v_gene: TRBV6-5
CDR3aa: CASSYTGQGTNQPQHF
CDR3nt: TGTGCCAGCAGTTACACGGGACAGGGGACTAATCAGCCCCAGCATTTT

j_gene: TRBJ1-3
d_gene: NA
abundance: NA
v_gene: TRBV19
CDR3aa: CASSGAGVISGNTIYF
CDR3nt: TGTGCCAGTAGCGGGGCAGGGGTCATCTCTGGAAACACCATATATTTT

j_gene: TRBJ1-1
d_gene: NA
abundance: few
v_gene: TRBV5-8
CDR3aa: CASSPGTSDTEAFF
CDR3nt: TGTGCCAGCAGCCCAGGGACTTCGGACACTGAAGCTTTCTTT

j_gene: TRBJ1-1
d_gene: NA
abundance: NA
v_gene: TRBV7-6
CDR3aa: CASSTYRGIAFF
CDR3nt: TGTGCCAGCAGCACGTACCGGGGAATTGCTTTCTTT

j_gene: TRBJ1-1
d_gene: NA
abundance: few
v_gene: TRBV29-1
CDR3aa: CSVDRGKNTEAFF
CDR3nt: TGCAGCGTTGATCGGGGGAAGAACACTGAAGCTTTCTTT

j_gene: TRBJ2-5
d_gene: NA
abundance: NA
v_gene: TRBV4-1
CDR3aa: CASSQAQSETQYF
CDR3nt: TGCGCCAGCAGCCAGGCCCAGTCAGAGACCCAGTACTTC

j_gene: TRBJ2-7
d_gene: TRBD2
abundance: NA
v_gene: TRBV14
CDR3aa: CASSPGTSGGPYEQYF
CDR3nt: TGTGCCAGCAGCCCCGGGACTAGCGGGGGGCCCTACGAGCAGTACTTC

j_gene: TRBJ2-7
d_gene: NA
abundance: many
v_gene: TRBV12-3/TRBV12-4
CDR3aa: CASTLGMLEDPEQYF
CDR3nt: TGTGCCAGCACCCTGGGGATGCTCGAGGATCCCGAGCAGTACTTC

j_gene: TRBJ2-7
d_gene: TRBD1
abundance: many
v_gene: TRBV20-1
CDR3aa: CSATGGRSYEQYF
CDR3nt: TGCAGTGCTACAGGGGGCAGATCCTACGAGCAGTACTTC

j_gene: TRBJ1-5
d_gene: NA
abundance: many
v_gene: TRBV11-2
CDR3aa: CASSLTAYSNQPQHF
CDR3nt: TGTGCCAGCAGCCTGACAGCTTATAGCAATCAGCCCCAGCATTTT

j_gene: TRBJ2-7
d_gene: TRBD2
abundance: many
v_gene: TRBV29-1
CDR3aa: CSVAWGLVLASEQYF
CDR3nt: TGCAGCGTAGCTTGGGGACTAGTGTTGGCCTCCGAGCAGTACTTC

j_gene: TRBJ1-2
d_gene: NA
abundance: many
v_gene: TRBV7-9
CDR3aa: CASSLGAGFNYGYTF
CDR3nt: TGTGCCAGCAGCTTAGGTGCAGGTTTCAACTATGGCTACACCTTC

j_gene: TRBJ2-5
d_gene: NA
abundance: many
v_gene: TRBV14
CDR3aa: CASSQVDSETQYF
CDR3nt: TGTGCCAGCAGCCAAGTTGACTCGGAGACCCAGTACTTC